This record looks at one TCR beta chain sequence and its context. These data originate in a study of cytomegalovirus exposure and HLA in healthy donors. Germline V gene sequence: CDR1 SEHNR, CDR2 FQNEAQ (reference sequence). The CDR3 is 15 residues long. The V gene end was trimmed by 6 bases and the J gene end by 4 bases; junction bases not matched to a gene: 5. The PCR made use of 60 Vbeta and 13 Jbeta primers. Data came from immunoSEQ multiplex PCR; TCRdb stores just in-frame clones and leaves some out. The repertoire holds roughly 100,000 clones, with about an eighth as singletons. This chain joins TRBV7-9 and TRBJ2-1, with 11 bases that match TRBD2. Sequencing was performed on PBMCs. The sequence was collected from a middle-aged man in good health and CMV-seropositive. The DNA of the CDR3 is TGTGCCAGCAGTTCGACTAGCGGGACGTACAATGAGCAGTTCTTC. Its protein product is CASSSTSGTYNEQFF.